This entry concerns a single T cell receptor beta chain. These data originate in a study of shared clonotypes between healthy human individuals. As defined, naive CD8 cells were CD45RO-negative and positively selected for CCR7, with terminally differentiated effector memory CD45RA+ cells excluded. CDR1 is MNHNS, CDR2 SASEGT, per germline. Trimming removed 3 bases from V and 3 bases from J, with 9 bases in between. This CDR3 region has 15 residues. Source study methods: ImmunoSEQ sequences covered only the junction and lacked quality scores; filtering therefore differed. Repertoires were generated with immunoSEQ multiplex PCR, while TCRdb's copy carries only in-frame clones and drops some. The D gene and trimming were derived from the DNA, and the V and J assignments and clone size from that table. This sample carries over 2 million clones, approximately 95% of them seen once, and the ten largest clones take 0.9% to 1.4%.

The clonotype comes from a young man in good health. Sequences were obtained from naive CD8+ T cells sorted from blood. This chain links TRBV6-1 with TRBJ1-6, with D uncertain. CDR3 sequence reads: CASSDLESYNSPLHF. In nucleotides, the CDR3 is TGTGCCAGCAGTGATTTAGAGAGCTATAATTCACCCCTCCACTTT.